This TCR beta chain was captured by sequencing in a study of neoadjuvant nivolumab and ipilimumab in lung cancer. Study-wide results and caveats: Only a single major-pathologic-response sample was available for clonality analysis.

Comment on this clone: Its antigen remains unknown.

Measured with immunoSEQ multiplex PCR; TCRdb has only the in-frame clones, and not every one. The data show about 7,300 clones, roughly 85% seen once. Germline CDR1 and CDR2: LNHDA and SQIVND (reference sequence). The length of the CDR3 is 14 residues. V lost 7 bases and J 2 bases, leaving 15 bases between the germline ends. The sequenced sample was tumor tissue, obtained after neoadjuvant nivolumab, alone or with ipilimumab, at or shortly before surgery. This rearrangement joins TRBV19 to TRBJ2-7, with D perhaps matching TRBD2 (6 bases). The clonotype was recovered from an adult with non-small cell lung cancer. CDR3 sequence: CASTLGAGTYEQYF. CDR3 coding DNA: TGTGCCAGTACCTTAGGGGCGGGAACCTACGAGCAGTACTTC.